The clone carrying this TCR beta chain was detected a few times. The antigen remains undetermined. The sort gate was single viable CD3+CD4+CD8-CD45RO+ cells for memory CD4+ T cells. Serostatus was set by detecting CMV pp150, pp28, p38, p52 IgG. Total CD4+ T cells were enriched by CD4 positive selection. These data originate in a study of memory CD4+ T cells and cytomegalovirus serostatus. The table came from immunoSEQ multiplex PCR; TCRdb's copy has only in-frame clones and leaves some out. Of 85,000 to 100,000 clones listed, about four fifths were seen once; the top ten hold around 3.6%. The V gene's germline CDR1 is SGHVS and CDR2 FQNEAQ. CDR3 length equals 14 residues. Germline trimming cut 5 bases from V and 3 bases from J; bases unmatched to any gene: 1. Notes on the study in general: CMV serostatus prediction reached median AUC approximately 0.96, or 0.89 with US-trained model. Of 150 to 200 reported CMV TCRbeta sequences, under 70 were found in memory CD4+ repertoires.

Source material: memory CD4+ T cells from blood. The receptor comes from an adult in good health and CMV-seropositive. The chain has TRBV7-8 and TRBJ2-1; 10 bases fit TRBD2. The CDR3 region has the DNA TGTGCCAGCAGCGAGCGGGAGGGCTACAATGAGCAGTTCTTC. Residues: CASSEREGYNEQFF.